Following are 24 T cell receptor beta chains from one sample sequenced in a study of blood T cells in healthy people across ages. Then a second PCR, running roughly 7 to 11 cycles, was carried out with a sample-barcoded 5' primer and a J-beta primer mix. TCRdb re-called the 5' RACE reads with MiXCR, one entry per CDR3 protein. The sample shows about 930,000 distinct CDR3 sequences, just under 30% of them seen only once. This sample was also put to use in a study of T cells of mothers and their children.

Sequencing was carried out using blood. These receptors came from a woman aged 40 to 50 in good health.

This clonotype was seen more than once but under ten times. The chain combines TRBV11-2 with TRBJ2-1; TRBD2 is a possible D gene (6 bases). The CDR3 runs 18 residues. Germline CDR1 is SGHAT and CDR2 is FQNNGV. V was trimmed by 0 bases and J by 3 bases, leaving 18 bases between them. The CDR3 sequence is CASSLDTTRRGVYNEQFF. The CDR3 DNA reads TGTGCCAGCAGCTTAGATACCACCCGGCGGGGTGTCTACAATGAGCAGTTCTTC.

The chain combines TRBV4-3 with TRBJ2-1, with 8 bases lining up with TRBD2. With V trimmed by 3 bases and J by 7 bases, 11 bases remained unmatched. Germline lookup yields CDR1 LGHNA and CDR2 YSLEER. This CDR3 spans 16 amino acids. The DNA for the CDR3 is TGCGCCAGCAGCCAGCGCCCCGGACTAGCTATAAATGAGCAGTTCTTC. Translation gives CASSQRPGLAINEQFF.

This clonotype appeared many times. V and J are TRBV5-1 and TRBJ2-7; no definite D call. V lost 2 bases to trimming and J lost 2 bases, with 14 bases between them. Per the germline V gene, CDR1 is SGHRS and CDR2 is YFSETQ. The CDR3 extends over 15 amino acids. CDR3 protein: CASSFGPDKTYEQYF. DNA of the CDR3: TGCGCCAGCAGCTTTGGCCCTGACAAGACCTACGAGCAGTACTTC.

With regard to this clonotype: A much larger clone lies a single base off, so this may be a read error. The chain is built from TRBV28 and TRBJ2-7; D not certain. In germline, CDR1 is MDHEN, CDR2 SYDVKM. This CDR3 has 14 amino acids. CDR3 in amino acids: CVSRFSGPNYEQYF. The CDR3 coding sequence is TGTGTCAGCCGCTTTTCAGGACCGAACTACGAGCAGTACTTC.

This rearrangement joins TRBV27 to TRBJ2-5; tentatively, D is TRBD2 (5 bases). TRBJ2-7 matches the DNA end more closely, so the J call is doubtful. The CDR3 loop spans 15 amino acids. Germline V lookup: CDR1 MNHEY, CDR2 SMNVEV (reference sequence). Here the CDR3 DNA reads TGTGCCAGCAGTTTATCTCCTAGCCCCACCTACGAGCAGTACTTC. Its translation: CASSLSPSPTYEQYF.

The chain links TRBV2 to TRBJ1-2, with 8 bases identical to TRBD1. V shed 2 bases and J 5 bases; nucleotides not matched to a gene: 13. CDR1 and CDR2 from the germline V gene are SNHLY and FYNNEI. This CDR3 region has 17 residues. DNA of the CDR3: TGTGCCAGCAGTGAATCTGTTCAGGGGGCGCGTGTTTATGGCTACACCTTC. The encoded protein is CASSESVQGARVYGYTF.

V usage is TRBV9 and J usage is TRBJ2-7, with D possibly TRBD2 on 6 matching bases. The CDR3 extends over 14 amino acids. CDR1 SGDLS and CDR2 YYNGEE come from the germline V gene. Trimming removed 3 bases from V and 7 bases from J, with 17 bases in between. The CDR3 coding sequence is TGTGCCAGCAGCGCGACTAGAGGGGTGGGGGAGCAGTACTTC. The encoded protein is CASSATRGVGEQYF.

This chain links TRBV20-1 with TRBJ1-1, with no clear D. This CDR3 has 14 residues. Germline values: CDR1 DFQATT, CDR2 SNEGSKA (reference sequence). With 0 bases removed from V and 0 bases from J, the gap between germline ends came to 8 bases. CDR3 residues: CSAREGGVNTEAFF. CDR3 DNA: TGCAGTGCTAGAGAGGGCGGGGTGAACACTGAAGCTTTCTTT.

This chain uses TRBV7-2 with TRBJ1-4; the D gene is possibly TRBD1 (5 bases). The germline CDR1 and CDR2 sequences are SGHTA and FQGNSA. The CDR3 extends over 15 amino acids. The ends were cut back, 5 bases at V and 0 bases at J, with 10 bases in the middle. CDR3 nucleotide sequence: TGTGCCAGCAGCCTCCGACAGTCAACTAATGAAAAACTGTTTTTT. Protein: CASSLRQSTNEKLFF.

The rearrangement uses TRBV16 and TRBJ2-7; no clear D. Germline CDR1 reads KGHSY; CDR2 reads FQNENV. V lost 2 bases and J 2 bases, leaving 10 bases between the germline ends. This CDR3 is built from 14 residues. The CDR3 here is CASSQGVRTYEQYF. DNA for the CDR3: TGTGCCAGCAGCCAAGGAGTCAGGACCTACGAGCAGTACTTC. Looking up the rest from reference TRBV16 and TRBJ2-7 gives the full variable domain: GEEVAQTPKHLVRGEGQKAKLYCAPIKGHSYVFWYQQVLKNEFKFLISFQNENVFDETGMPKERFSAKCLPNSPCSLEIQATKLEDSAVYFCASSQGVRTYEQYFGPGTRLTVT.

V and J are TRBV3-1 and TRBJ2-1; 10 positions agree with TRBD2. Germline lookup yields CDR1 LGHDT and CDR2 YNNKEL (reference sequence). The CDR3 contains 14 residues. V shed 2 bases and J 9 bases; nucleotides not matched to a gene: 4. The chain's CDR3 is CASSQLAGVVEQFF. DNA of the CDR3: TGTGCCAGCAGCCAACTAGCGGGGGTAGTTGAGCAGTTCTTC.

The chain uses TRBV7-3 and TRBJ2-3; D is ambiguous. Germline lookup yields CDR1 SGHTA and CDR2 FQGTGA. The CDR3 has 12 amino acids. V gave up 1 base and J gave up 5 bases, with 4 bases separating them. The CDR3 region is CASSLNRDTQYF. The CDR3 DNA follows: TGTGCCAGCAGCTTAAACCGAGATACGCAGTATTTT.

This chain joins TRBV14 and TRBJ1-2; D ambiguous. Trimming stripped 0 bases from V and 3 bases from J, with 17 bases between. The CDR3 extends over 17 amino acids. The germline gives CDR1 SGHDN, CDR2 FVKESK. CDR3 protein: CASSQDWALLGYYGYTF. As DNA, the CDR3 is TGTGCCAGCAGCCAAGACTGGGCCCTCCTGGGGTACTATGGCTACACCTTC.

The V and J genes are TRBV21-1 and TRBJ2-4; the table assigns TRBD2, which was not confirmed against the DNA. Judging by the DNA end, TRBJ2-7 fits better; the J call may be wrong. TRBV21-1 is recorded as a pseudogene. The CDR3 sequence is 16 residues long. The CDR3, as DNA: TGTGCCAGCAGCAAAATGGGCCTTTTGATCAGCTCCGAGCAGTACTTC. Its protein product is CASSKMGLLISSEQYF.

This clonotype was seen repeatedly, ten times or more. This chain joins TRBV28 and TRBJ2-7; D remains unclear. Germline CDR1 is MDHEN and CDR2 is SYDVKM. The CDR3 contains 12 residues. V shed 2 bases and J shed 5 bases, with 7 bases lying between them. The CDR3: CASSLETDEQYF. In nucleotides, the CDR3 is TGTGCCAGCAGTTTAGAAACGGACGAGCAGTACTTC.

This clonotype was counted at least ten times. CDR3 sequence: CSAPKTGLNNYEQYF. The DNA for the CDR3 is TGCAGTGCCCCGAAGACAGGTCTGAACAACTACGAGCAGTACTTC. The chain joins TRBV20-1 to TRBJ2-7, with a tentative D call TRBD1 (6 bases). Germline V lookup: CDR1 DFQATT, CDR2 SNEGSKA (reference sequence). The CDR3 covers 15 residues. V lost 6 bases to trimming and J lost 3 bases, with 21 bases between them.

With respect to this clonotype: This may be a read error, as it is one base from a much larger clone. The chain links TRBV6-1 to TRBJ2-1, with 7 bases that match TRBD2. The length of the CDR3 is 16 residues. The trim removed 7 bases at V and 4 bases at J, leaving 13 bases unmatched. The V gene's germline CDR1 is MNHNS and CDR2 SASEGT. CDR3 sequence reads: CASTKGRAGTYNEQFF. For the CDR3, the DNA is TGTGCCAGCACCAAGGGACGAGCGGGGACGTACAATGAGCAGTTCTTC.

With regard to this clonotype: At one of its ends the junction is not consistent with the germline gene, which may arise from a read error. CDR3 sequence: CAGSRDRVVANTEAFF. In DNA, the CDR3 is TGTGCCGGCAGCCGGGACAGGGTTGTTGCGAACACTGAAGCTTTCTTT. The chain carries TRBV2 and TRBJ1-1; 9 nucleotides match TRBD1. Germline CDR1 is SNHLY and CDR2 is FYNNEI. The CDR3 is 16 residues long. Full variable domain (outside the CDR3, taken from reference TRBV2 and TRBJ1-1): EPEVTQTPSHQVTQMGQEVILRCVPISNHLYFYWYRQILGQKVEFLVSFYNNEISEKSEIFDDQFSVERPDGSNFTLKIRSTKLEDSAMYFCAGSRDRVVANTEAFFGQGTRLTVV.

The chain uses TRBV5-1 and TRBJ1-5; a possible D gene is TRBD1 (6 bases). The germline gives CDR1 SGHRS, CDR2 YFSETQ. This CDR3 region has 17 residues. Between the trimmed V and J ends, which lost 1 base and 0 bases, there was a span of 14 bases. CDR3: CASSLPGTPYSNQPQHF. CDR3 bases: TGCGCCAGCAGCTTGCCCGGGACACCCTATAGCAATCAGCCCCAGCATTTT.

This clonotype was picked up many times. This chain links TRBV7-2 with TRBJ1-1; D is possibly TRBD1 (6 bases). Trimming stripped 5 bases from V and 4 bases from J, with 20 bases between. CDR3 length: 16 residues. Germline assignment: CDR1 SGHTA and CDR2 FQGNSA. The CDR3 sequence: CASSPQGFGVSTEAFF. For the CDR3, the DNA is TGTGCCAGCAGCCCACAGGGTTTCGGCGTGAGCACTGAAGCTTTCTTT.

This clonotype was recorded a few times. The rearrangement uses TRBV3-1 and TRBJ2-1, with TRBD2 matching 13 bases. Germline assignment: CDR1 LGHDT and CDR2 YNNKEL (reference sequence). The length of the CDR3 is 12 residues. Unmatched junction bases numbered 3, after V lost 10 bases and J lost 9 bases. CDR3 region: CATRLAGGEQFF. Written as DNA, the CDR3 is TGTGCCACCCGACTAGCGGGGGGTGAGCAGTTCTTC.

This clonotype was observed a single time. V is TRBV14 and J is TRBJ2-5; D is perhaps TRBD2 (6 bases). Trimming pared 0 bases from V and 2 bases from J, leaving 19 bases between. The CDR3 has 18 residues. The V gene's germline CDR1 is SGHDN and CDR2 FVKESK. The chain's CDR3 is CASSQDRYWGTLQETQYF. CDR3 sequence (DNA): TGTGCCAGCAGCCAAGATAGGTATTGGGGGACTTTGCAAGAGACCCAGTACTTC. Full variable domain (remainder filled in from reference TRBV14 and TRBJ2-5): EAGVTQFPSHSVIEKGQTVTLRCDPISGHDNLYWYRRVMGKEIKFLLHFVKESKQDESGMPNNRFLAERTGGTYSTLKVQPAELEDSGVYFCASSQDRYWGTLQETQYFGPGTRLLVL.

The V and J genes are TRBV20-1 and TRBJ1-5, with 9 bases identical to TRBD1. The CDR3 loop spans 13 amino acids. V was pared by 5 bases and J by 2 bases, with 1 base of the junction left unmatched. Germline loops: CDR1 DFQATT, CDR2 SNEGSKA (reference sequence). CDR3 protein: CSAWTGGNQPQHF. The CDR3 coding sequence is TGCAGTGCTTGGACAGGGGGCAATCAGCCCCAGCATTTT.

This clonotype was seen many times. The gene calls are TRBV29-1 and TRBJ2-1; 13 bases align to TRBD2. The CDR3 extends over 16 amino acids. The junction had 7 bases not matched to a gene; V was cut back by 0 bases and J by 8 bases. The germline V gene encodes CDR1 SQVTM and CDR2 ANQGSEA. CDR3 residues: CSVEDGLAGVGDEQFF. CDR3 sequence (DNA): TGCAGCGTTGAAGACGGACTAGCGGGGGTGGGTGATGAGCAGTTCTTC.